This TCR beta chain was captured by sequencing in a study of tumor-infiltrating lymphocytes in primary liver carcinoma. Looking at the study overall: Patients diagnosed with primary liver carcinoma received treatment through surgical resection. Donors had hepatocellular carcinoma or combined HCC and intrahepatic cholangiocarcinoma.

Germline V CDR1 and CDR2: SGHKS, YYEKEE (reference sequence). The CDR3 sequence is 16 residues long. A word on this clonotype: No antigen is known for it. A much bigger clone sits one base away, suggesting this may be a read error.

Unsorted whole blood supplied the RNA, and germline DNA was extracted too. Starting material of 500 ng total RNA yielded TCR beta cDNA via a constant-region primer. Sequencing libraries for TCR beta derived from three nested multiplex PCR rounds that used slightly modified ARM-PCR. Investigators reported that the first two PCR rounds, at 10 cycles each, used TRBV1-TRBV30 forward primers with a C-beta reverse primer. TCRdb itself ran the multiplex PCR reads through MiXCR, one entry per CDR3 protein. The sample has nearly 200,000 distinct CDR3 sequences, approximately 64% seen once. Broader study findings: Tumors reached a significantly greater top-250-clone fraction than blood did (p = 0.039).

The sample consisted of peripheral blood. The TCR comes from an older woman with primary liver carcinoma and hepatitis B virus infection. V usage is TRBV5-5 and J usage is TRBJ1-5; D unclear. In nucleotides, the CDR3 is TGTGTCAGCAGCCCCGAACCGGTTCGAGGCAATCAGCCCCAGCATTTT. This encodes CVSSPEPVRGNQPQHF.